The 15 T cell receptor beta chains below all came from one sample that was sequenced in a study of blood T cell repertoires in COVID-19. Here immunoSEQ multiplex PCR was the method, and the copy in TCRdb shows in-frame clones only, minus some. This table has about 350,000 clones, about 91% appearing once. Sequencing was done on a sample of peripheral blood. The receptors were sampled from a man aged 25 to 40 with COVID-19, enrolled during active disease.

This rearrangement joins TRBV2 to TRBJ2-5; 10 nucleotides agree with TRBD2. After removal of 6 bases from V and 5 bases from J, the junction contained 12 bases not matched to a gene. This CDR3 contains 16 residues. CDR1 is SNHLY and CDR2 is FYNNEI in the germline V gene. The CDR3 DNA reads TGTGCCAGCAGGGGCCTAGCGGGAGCGGAACGGGAGACCCAGTACTTC. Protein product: CASRGLAGAERETQYF.

The CDR3 sequence is CASVKVAGAMFSSGANVLTF. CDR3 coding DNA: TGTGCCAGCGTCAAGGTGGCAGGGGCTATGTTTAGCTCTGGGGCCAACGTCCTGACTTTC. The chain joins TRBV18 to TRBJ2-6, with D maybe TRBD1 (6 bases). Trimming removed 8 bases from V and 0 bases from J, with 26 bases in between. Germline assignment: CDR1 KGHSH and CDR2 LQKENI. The length of the CDR3 is 20 residues. The whole variable domain, filled in from reference TRBV18 and TRBJ2-6, reads NAGVMQNPRHLVRRRGQEARLRCSPMKGHSHVYWYRQLPEEGLKFMVYLQKENIIDESGMPKERFSAEFPKEGPSILRIQQVVRGDSAAYFCASVKVAGAMFSSGANVLTFGAGSRLTVL.

The CDR3 DNA reads as TGTGCCAGTACCGGCGGGATCCAAGAGACCCAGTACTTC. Its protein product is CASTGGIQETQYF. The chain recombines TRBV19 with TRBJ2-5, with D possibly being TRBD2 (6 bases). Trimming cost V 7 bases and J 1 base, with 10 bases left between them. Germline V lookup: CDR1 LNHDA, CDR2 SQIVND (reference sequence). The length of the CDR3 is 13 residues.

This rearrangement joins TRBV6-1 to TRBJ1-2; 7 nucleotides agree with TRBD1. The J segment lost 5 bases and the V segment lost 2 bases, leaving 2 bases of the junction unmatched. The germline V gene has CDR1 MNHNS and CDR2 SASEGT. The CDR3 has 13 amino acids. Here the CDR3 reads CASSEQGQYGYTF. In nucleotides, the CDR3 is TGTGCCAGCAGTGAACAGGGACAGTATGGCTACACCTTC.

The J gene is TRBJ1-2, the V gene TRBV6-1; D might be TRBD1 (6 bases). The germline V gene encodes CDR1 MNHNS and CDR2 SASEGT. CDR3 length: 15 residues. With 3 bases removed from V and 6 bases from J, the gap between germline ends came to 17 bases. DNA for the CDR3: TGTGCCAGCAGTGATCGGGGGCAGGGGAGGGATGGCTACACCTTC. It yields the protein CASSDRGQGRDGYTF.

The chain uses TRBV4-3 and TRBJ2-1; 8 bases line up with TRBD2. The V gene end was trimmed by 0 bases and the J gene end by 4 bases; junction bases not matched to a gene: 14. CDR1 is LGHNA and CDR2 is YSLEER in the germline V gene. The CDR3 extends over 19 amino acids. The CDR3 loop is CASSQDNVVAGTEYNEQFF. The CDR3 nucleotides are TGCGCCAGCAGCCAAGATAATGTGGTAGCGGGAACGGAGTACAATGAGCAGTTCTTC.

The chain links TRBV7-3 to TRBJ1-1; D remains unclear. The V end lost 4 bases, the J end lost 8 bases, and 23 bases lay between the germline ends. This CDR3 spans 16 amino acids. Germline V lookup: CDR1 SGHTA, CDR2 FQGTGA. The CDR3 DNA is TGTGCCAGCAGCTCGAGTTCTGGGTCTGGTGGGAGAGAAGCTTTCTTT. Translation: CASSSSSGSGGREAFF.

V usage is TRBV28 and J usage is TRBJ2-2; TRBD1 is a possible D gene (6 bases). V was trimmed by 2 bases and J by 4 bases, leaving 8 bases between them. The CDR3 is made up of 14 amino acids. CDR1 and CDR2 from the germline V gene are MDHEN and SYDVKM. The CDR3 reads CASSLRDITGELFF. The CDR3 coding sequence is TGTGCCAGCAGTTTACGGGACATCACCGGGGAGCTGTTTTTT. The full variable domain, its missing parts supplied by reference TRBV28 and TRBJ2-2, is DVKVTQSSRYLVKRTGEKVFLECVQDMDHENMFWYRQDPGLGLRLIYFSYDVKMKEKGDIPEGYSVSREKKERFSLILESASTNQTSMYLCASSLRDITGELFFGEGSRLTVL.

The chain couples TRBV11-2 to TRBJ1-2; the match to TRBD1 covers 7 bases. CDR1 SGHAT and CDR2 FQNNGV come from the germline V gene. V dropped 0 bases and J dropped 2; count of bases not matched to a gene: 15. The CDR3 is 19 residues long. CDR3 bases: TGTGCCAGCAGCTTAGATTCGGGGGACGGACAGGAGACGAACTATGGCTACACCTTC. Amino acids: CASSLDSGDGQETNYGYTF.

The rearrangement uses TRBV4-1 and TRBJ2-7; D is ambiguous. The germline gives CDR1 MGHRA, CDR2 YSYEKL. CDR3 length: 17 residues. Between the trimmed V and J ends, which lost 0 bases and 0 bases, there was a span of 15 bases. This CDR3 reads CASSQEEALEPSYEQYF. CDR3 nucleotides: TGCGCCAGCAGCCAAGAAGAGGCACTCGAACCCTCCTACGAGCAGTACTTC.

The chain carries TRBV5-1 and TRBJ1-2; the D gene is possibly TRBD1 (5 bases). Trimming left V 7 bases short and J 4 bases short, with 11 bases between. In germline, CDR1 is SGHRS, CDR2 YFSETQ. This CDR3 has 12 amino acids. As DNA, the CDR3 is TGCGCCAGCGGTGGGGCAGGCTATGGCTACACCTTC. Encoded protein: CASGGAGYGYTF.

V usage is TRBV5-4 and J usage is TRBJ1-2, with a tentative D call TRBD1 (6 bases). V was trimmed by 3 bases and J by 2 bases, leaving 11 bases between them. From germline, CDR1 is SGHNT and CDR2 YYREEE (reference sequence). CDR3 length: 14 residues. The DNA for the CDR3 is TGTGCCAGCAGCTCTGGACAGAGCAACTATGGCTACACCTTC. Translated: CASSSGQSNYGYTF.

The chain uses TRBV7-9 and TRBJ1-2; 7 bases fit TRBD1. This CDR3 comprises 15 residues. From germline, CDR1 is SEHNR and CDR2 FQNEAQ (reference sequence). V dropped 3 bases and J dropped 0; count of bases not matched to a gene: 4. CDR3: CASSLGQNPNYGYTF. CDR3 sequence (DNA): TGTGCCAGCAGCTTGGGACAGAACCCTAACTATGGCTACACCTTC.

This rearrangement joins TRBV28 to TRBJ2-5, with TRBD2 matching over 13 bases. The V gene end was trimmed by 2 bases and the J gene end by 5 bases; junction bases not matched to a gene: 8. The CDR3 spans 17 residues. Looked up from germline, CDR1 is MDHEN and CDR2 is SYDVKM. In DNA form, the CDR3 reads TGTGCCAGCAGTTTAGGACTAGCGGGAGTTGAGGGGGAGACCCAGTACTTC. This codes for CASSLGLAGVEGETQYF.

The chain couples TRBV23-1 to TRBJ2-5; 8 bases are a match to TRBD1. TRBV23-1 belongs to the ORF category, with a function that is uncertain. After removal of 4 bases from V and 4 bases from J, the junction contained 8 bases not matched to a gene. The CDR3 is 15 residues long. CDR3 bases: TGCGCCAGCAGTCCTCGGACAGGGAGTAGAGAGACCCAGTACTTC. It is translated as CASSPRTGSRETQYF.